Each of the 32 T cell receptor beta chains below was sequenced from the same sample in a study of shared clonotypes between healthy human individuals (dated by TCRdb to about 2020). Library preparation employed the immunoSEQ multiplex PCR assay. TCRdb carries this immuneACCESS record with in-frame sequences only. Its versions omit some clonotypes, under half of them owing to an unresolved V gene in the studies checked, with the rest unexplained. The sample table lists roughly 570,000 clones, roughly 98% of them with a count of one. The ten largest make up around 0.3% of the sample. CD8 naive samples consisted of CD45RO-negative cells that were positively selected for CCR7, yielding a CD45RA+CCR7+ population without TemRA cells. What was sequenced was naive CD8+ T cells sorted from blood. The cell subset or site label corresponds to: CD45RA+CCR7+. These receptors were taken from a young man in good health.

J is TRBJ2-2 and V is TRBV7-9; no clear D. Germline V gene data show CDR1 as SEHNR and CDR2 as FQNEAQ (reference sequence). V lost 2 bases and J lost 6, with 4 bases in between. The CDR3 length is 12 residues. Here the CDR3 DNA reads TGTGCCAGCAGCTTACCCCCCGGGGAGCTGTTTTTT. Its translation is CASSLPPGELFF.

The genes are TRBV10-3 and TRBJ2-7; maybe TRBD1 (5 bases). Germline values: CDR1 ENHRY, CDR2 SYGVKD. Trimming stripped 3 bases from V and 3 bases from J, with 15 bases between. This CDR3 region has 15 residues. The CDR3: CAISDSAGKIYEQYF. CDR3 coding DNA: TGTGCCATCAGTGATAGTGCAGGGAAAATCTACGAGCAGTACTTC.

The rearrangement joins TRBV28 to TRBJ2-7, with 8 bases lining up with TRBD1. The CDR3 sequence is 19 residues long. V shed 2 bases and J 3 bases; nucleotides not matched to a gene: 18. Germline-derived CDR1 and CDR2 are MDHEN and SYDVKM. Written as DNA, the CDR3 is TGTGCCAGCAGTTTAACCAACCACCCAAGGCCGGACAGGGTCTACGAGCAGTACTTC. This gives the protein CASSLTNHPRPDRVYEQYF.

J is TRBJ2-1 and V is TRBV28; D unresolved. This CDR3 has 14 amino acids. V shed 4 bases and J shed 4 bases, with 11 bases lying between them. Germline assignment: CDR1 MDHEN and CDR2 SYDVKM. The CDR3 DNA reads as TGTGCCAGCAGTTCCTCCCGCACATACAATGAGCAGTTCTTC. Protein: CASSSSRTYNEQFF.

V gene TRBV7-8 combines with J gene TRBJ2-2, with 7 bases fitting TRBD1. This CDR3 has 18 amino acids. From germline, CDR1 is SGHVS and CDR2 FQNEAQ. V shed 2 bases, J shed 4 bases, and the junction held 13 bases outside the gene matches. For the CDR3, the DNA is TGTGCCAGCAGCTTAAGTATGAAGACAGGGTATGGCACCGGGGAGCTGTTTTTT. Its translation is CASSLSMKTGYGTGELFF.

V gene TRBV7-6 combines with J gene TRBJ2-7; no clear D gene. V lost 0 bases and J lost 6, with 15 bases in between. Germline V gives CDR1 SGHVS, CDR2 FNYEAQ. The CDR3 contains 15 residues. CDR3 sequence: CASSLALGSSSEQYF. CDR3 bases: TGTGCCAGCAGCTTAGCGCTCGGCAGCTCGAGCGAGCAGTACTTC.

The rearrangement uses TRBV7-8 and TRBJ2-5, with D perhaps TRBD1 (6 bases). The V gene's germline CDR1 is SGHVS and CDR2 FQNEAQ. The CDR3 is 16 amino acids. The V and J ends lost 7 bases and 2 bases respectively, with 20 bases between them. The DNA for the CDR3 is TGTGCCAGCATTCCCCGGGAAGGACAGAATCAAGAGACCCAGTACTTC. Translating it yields CASIPREGQNQETQYF.

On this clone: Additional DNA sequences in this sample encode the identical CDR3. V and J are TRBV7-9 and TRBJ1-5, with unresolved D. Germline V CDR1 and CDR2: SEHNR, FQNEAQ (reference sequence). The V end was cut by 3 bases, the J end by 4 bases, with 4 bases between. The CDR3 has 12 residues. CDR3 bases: TGTGCCAGCAGCTTGGGAAATCAGCCCCAGCATTTT. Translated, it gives CASSLGNQPQHF.

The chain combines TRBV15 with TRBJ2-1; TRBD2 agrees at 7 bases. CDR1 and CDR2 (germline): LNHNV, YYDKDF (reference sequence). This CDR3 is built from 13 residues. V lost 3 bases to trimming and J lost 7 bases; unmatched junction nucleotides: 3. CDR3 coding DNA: TGTGCCACCAGCAGCCTAGCGGCTAATGAGCAGTTCTTC. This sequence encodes CATSSLAANEQFF.

CDR3 coding DNA: TGTGCCAGCAGCCCCATTAGCGGGTCCTACGAGCAGTACTTC. This codes for CASSPISGSYEQYF. This chain uses TRBV27 with TRBJ2-7; 7 bases match TRBD2. The CDR3 length is 14 residues. Germline V lookup: CDR1 MNHEY, CDR2 SMNVEV (reference sequence). V was pared by 6 bases and J by 1 base, with 6 bases of the junction left unmatched.

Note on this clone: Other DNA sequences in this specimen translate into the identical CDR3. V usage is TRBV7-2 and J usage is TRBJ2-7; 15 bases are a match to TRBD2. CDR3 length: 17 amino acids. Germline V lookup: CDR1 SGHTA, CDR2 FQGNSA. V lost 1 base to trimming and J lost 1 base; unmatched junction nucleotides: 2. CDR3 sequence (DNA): TGTGCCAGCAGCTTAGTGGGACTAGCGGGAGGATCCTACGAGCAGTACTTC. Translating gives CASSLVGLAGGSYEQYF. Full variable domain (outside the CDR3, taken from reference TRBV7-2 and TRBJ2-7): GAGVSQSPSNKVTEKGKDVELRCDPISGHTALYWYRQSLGQGLEFLIYFQGNSAPDKSGLPSDRFSAERTGGSVSTLTIQRTQQEDSAVYLCASSLVGLAGGSYEQYFGPGTRLTVT.

This chain's CDR3 is CASSPTGNSYEQYF. The CDR3 DNA reads as TGCGCCAGCAGCCCGACAGGAAACTCCTACGAGCAGTACTTC. The rearrangement links TRBV5-1 to TRBJ2-7; D is possibly TRBD1 (6 bases). Germline-derived CDR1 and CDR2 are SGHRS and YFSETQ. V was pared by 4 bases and J by 0 bases, with 11 bases between. CDR3 length equals 14 residues.

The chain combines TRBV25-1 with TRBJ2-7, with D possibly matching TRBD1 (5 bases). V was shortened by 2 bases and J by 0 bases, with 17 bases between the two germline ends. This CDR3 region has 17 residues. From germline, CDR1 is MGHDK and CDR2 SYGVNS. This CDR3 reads CASSEGRQGIFSYEQYF. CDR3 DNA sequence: TGTGCCAGCAGTGAAGGCAGGCAGGGAATTTTCTCCTACGAGCAGTACTTC.

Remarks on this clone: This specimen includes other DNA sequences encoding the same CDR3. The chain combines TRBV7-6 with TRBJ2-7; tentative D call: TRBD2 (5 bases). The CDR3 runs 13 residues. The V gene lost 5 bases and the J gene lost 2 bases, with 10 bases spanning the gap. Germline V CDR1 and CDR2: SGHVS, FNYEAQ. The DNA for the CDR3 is TGTGCCAGCAGCCCGGGATTGACCTACGAGCAGTACTTC. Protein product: CASSPGLTYEQYF.

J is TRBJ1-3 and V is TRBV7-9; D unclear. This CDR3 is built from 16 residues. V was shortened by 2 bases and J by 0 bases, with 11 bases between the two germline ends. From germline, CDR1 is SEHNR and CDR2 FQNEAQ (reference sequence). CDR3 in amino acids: CASSLYFGTSGNTIYF. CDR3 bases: TGTGCCAGCAGCTTATACTTTGGCACCTCTGGAAACACCATATATTTT.

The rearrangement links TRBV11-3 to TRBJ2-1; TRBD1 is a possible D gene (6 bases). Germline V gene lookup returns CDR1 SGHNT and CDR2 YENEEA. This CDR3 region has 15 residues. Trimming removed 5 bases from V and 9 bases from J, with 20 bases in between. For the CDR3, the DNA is TGTGCCAGCAGCCGCCGAGTGGCAGGGGTTCCTGAGCAGTTCTTC. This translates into CASSRRVAGVPEQFF.

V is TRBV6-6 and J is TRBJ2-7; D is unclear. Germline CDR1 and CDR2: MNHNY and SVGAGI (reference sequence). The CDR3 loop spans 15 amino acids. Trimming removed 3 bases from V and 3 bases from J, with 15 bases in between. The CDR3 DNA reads TGTGCCAGCAGTTATTTTGGAACATCAGACTACGAGCAGTACTTC. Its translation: CASSYFGTSDYEQYF.

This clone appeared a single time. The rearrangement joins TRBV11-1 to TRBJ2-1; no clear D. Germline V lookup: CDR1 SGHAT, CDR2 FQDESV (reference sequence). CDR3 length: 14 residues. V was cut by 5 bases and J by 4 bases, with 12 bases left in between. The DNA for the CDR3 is TGTGCCAGCAGCCATAGTGGAGCTTACAATGAGCAGTTCTTC. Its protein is CASSHSGAYNEQFF.

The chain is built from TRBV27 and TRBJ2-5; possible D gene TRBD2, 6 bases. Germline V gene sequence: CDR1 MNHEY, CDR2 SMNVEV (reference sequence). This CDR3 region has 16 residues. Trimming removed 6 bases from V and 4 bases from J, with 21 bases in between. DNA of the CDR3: TGTGCCAGCAGCCCGACCGCGGGGTTGTCTTTAGAGACCCAGTACTTC. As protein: CASSPTAGLSLETQYF.

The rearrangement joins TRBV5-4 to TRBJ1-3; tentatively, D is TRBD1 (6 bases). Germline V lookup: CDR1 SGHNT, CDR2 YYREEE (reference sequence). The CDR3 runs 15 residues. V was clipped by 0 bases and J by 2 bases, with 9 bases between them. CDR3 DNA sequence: TGTGCCAGCAGCTTGGAAGGGGGAACTGGAAACACCATATATTTT. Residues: CASSLEGGTGNTIYF.

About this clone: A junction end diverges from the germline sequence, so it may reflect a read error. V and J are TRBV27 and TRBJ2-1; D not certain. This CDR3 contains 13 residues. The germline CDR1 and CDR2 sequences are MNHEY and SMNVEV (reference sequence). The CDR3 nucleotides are TGTGCCAGCAGTCGCAGTTCCTTCAATGAGCAGTTCTTC. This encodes CASSRSSFNEQFF.

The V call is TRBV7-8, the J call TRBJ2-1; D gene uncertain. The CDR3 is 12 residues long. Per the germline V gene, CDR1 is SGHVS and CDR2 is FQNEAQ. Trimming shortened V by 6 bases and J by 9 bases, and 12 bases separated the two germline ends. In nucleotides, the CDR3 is TGTGCCAGCAGAGTCGATATTACTGAGCAGTTCTTC. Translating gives CASRVDITEQFF.

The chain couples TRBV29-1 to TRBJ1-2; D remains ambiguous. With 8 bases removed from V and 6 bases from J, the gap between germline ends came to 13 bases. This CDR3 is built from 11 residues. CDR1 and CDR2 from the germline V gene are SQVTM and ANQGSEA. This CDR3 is CSLEERHGYTF. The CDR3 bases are TGCAGCCTCGAAGAACGGCATGGCTACACCTTC.

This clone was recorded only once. DNA for the CDR3: TGTGCCAGCAGCTTAGCGCCCCCAGAGAGCTACACCTTC. Amino acid sequence: CASSLAPPESYTF. This chain connects TRBV7-9 to TRBJ1-2; no reliable D call. The germline V gene has CDR1 SEHNR and CDR2 FQNEAQ (reference sequence). V lost 0 bases, J lost 9 bases, and 11 bases lay in between. CDR3 length: 13 amino acids.

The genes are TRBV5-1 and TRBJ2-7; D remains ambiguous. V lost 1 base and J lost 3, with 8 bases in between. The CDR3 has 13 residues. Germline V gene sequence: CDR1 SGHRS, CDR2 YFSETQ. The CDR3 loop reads CASSLSRIYEQYF. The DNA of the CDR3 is TGCGCCAGCAGCTTGTCGAGAATCTACGAGCAGTACTTC.

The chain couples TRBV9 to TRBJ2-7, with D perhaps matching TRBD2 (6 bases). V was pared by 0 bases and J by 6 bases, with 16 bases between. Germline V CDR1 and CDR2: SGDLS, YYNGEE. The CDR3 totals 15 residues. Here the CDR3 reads CASSVDSGVGGEQYF. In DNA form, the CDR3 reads TGTGCCAGCAGCGTAGATTCGGGCGTGGGGGGCGAGCAGTACTTC.

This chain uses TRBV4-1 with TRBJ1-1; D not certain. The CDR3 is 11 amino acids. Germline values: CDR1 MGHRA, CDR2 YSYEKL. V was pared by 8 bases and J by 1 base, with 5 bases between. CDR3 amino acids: CASSWNTEAFF. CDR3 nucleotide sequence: TGCGCCAGCTCGTGGAACACTGAAGCTTTCTTT.

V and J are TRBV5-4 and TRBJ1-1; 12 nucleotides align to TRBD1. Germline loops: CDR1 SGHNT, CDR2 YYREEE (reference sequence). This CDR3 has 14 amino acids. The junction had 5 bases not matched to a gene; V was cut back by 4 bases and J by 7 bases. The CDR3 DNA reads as TGTGCCAGCAGCCGGGACAGGGGGCTGGTTGAAGCTTTCTTT. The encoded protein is CASSRDRGLVEAFF.

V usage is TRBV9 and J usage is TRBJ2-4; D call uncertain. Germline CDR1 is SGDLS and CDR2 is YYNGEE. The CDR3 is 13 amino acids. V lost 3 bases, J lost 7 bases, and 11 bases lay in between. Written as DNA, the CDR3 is TGTGCCAGCAGCGCCCCCGCGGAGAACATTCAGTACTTC. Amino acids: CASSAPAENIQYF.

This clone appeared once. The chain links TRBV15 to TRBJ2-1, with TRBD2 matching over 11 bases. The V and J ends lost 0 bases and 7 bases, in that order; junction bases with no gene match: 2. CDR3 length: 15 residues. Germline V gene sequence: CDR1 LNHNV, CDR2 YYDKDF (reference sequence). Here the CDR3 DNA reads TGTGCCACCAGCAGAGAGGCTAGCGGGAGGAATGAGCAGTTCTTC. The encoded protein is CATSREASGRNEQFF.

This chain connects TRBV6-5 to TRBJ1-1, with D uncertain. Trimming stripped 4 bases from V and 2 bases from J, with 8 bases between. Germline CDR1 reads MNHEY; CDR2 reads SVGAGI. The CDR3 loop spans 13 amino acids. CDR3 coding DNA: TGTGCCAGCAGTTTCGCAGGTAACACTGAAGCTTTCTTT. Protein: CASSFAGNTEAFF.

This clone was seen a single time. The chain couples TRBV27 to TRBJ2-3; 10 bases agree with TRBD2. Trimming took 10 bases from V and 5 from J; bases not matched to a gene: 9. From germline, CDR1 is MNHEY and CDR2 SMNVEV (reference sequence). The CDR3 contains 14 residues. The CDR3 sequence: CATHRASGRDTQYF. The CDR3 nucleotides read TGTGCCACCCACCGGGCTAGCGGGAGAGATACGCAGTATTTT.